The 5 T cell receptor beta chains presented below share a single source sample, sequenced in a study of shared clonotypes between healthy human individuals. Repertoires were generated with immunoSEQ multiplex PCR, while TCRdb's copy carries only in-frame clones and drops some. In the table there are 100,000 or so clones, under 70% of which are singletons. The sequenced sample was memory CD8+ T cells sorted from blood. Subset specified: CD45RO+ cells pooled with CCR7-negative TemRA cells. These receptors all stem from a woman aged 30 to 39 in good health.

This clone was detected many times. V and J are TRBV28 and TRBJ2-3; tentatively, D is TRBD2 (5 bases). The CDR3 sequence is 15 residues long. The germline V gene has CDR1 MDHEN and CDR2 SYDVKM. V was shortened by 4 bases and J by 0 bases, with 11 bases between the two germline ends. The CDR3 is CASSWTFASTDTQYF. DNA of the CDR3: TGTGCCAGCAGTTGGACTTTCGCTAGCACAGATACGCAGTATTTT. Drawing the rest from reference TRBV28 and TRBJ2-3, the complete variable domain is DVKVTQSSRYLVKRTGEKVFLECVQDMDHENMFWYRQDPGLGLRLIYFSYDVKMKEKGDIPEGYSVSREKKERFSLILESASTNQTSMYLCASSWTFASTDTQYFGPGTRLTVL.

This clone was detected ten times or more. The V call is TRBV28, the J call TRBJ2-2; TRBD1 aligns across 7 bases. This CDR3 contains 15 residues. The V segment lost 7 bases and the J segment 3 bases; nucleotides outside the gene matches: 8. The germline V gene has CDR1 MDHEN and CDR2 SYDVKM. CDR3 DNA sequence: TGTGCCAGCACTTTCGGGACAGAACACACCGGGGAGCTGTTTTTT. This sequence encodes CASTFGTEHTGELFF.

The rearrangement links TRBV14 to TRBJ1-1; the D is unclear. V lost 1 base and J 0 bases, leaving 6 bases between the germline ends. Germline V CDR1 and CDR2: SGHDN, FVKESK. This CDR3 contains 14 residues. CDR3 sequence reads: CASSQAGMNTEAFF. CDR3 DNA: TGTGCCAGCAGCCAAGCAGGAATGAACACTGAAGCTTTCTTT. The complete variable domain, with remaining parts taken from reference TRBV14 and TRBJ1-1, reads EAGVTQFPSHSVIEKGQTVTLRCDPISGHDNLYWYRRVMGKEIKFLLHFVKESKQDESGMPNNRFLAERTGGTYSTLKVQPAELEDSGVYFCASSQAGMNTEAFFGQGTRLTVV.

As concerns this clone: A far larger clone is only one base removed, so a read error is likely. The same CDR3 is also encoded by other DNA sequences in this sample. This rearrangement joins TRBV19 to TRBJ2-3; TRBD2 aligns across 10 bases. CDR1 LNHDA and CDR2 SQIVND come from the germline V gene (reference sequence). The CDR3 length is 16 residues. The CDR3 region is CASSSLAGEGTDTQYF. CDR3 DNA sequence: TGTGCCAGTAGTTCTCTAGCGGGAGAAGGCACAGATACACAGTATTTT.

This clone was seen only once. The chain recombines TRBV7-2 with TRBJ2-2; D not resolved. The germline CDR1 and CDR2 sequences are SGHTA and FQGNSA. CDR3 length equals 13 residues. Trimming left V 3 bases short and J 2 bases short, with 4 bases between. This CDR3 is CASSLYNTGELFF. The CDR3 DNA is TGTGCCAGCAGCTTGTATAACACCGGGGAGCTGTTTTTT.